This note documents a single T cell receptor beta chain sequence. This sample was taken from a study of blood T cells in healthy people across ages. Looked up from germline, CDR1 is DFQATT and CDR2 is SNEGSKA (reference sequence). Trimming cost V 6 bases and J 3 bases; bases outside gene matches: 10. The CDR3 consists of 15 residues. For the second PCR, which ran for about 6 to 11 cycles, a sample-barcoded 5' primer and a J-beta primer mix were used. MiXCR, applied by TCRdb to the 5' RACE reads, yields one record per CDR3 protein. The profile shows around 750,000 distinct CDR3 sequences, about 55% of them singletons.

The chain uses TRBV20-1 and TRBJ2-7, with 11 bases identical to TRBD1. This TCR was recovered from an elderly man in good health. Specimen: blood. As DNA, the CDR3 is TGCAGTGCCGACAAAGGGACAGGGGGTGTCTACGAGCAGTACTTC. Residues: CSADKGTGGVYEQYF.